The rows below give T cell receptor beta chains drawn from one sample of a study of blood T cell repertoires in COVID-19. Clones were read by immunoSEQ multiplex PCR, and TCRdb kept only the in-frame ones, dropping some. The profile covers about 120,000 clones, with approximately 81% appearing a single time and 4% taken by the ten largest. The source material was peripheral blood. Receptors originate from an elderly woman with acute or convalescent COVID-19. Both conserved end residues are trimmed from each CDR3.

v_call	cdr3_length	j_call	cdr3_aa
TRBV10-3	11	TRBJ1-2	AISEAARYGYT
TRBV28	14	TRBJ1-6	ASSFPRDRANSPLH
TRBV19	13	TRBJ2-1	ASSQRQGLVGEQF
TRBV23-1	13	TRBJ1-2	ASSQSVRTKYGYT
TRBV19	12	TRBJ2-7	ASSRGQSIYEQY
TRBV11-2	15	TRBJ2-1	ASSARTGESSYNEQF
TRBV19	11	TRBJ2-3	ASRDRGTDTQY
TRBV5-1	12	TRBJ1-5	ASSPRGGNQPQH
TRBV11-1	13	TRBJ1-2	ASSTRTGGRYGYT
TRBV9	14	TRBJ1-4	ASSRRQGADGEKLF